Sequencing of this T cell receptor (beta chain) was carried out in a study of T cells after yellow fever vaccination. This clonotype was counted ten times or more. Its antigen is currently unknown. CDR3 length: 15 residues. Trimming took off 1 base at V and 3 bases at J, with 13 bases between the two ends. Germline V gene sequence: CDR1 SEHNR, CDR2 FQNEAQ (reference sequence). TCRdb independently ran MiXCR on the 5' RACE reads; one entry per CDR3 protein. The table shows under 200,000 distinct CDR3 sequences, with almost 7% occurring only once. Study results and caveats: Re-detected after boosting: most primary clones, 96% of CD4 and 88% of CD8.

This chain uses TRBV7-9 with TRBJ2-7; possible D gene TRBD1, 5 bases. The sample here was CD4+ T cells sorted from PBMCs, taken 5 days after the first yellow fever vaccination. This clonotype was sampled from a man aged 18 to 30 who received the YFV17D yellow fever vaccine. CDR3 sequence reads: CASSLVGRANYEQYF. The CDR3 DNA sequence: TGTGCCAGCAGCTTAGTCGGCAGGGCCAACTACGAGCAGTACTTC.